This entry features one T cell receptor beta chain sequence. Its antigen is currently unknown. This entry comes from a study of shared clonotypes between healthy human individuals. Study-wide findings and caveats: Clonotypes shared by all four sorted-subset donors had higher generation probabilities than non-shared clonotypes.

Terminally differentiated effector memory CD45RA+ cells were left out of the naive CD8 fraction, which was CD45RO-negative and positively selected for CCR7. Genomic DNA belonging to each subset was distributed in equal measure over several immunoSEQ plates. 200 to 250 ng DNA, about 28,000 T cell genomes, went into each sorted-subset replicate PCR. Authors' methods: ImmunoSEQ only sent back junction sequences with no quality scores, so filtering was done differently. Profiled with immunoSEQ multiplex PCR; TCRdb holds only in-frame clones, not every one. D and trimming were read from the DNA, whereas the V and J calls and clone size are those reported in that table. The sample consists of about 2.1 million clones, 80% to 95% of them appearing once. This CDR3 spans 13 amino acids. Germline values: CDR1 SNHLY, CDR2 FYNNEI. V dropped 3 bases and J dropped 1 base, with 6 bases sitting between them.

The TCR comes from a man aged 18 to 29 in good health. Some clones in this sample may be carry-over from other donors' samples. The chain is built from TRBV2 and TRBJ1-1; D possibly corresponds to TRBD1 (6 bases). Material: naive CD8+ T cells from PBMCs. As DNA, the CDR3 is TGTGCCAGCAGTGAGGGGGCGAACACTGAAGCTTTCTTT. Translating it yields CASSEGANTEAFF.